One sample yielded the 16 T cell receptor beta chains listed below, sequenced in a study of early T cells in non-severe SARS-CoV-2 infection. TCRdb itself ran the 5' RACE reads through MiXCR, one entry per CDR3 protein. The repertoire has over 50,000 distinct CDR3 sequences, approximately 8% of them found once; the top ten carry 3.5% to 4.5%. Sequencing was performed on whole blood. The receptors derive from an adult who was a healthcare worker with PCR-confirmed SARS-CoV-2 infection or an uninfected control (not recorded which).

The chain employs TRBV29-1 and TRBJ2-1, with 9 bases fitting TRBD2. This CDR3 region has 12 residues. The germline gives CDR1 SQVTM, CDR2 ANQGSEA. V lost 8 bases, J lost 9 bases, and 8 bases stayed unmatched. CDR3 in amino acids: CSPNSLAGEQFF. CDR3 DNA sequence: TGCAGCCCGAATTCACTAGCGGGTGAGCAGTTCTTC.

The chain carries TRBV20-1 and TRBJ2-5, with 9 bases lining up with TRBD2. Germline CDR1 and CDR2: DFQATT and SNEGSKA (reference sequence). The CDR3 length is 12 residues. V was clipped by 5 bases and J by 4 bases; unmatched bases: 2. CDR3 coding DNA: TGCAGTGCTCATAGCGGGAGAGAGACCCAGTACTTC. It encodes CSAHSGRETQYF.

The chain is built from TRBV19 and TRBJ2-4; 9 positions agree with TRBD1. CDR1 is LNHDA and CDR2 is SQIVND in the germline V gene (reference sequence). Trimming cost V 5 bases and J 4 bases; bases outside gene matches: 6. The CDR3 is 15 residues long. CDR3 sequence: CASSPTGGSKNIQYF. The CDR3 DNA reads TGTGCCAGTAGTCCGACAGGGGGTTCAAAAAACATTCAGTACTTC.

This clonotype was detected ten times or more. The genes are TRBV24-1 and TRBJ2-2; TRBD1 matches 12 bases. The junction had 8 bases not matched to a gene; V was cut back by 3 bases and J by 7 bases. The CDR3 has 17 residues. Germline V gene lookup returns CDR1 KGHDR and CDR2 SFDVKD. CDR3 nucleotide sequence: TGTGCCACCAGTGATCCGGGGACAGGGGGCCATCACGGGGAGCTGTTTTTT. Translating gives CATSDPGTGGHHGELFF.

In this sample, this clonotype turned up many times. The J gene is TRBJ1-1, the V gene TRBV19; D uncertain. This CDR3 spans 14 amino acids. Germline assignment: CDR1 LNHDA and CDR2 SQIVND (reference sequence). V lost 1 base to trimming and J lost 6 bases, with 12 bases between them. In DNA, the CDR3 is TGTGCCAGTAGTATAGCGGGATCGATCGCTGAAGCTTTCTTT. It encodes CASSIAGSIAEAFF.

Many counts were recorded for this clonotype. This chain links TRBV29-1 with TRBJ1-1, with unresolved D. This CDR3 is 10 amino acids long. V shed 7 bases and J shed 1 base, with 4 bases lying between them. Germline V lookup: CDR1 SQVTM, CDR2 ANQGSEA. The CDR3 DNA reads TGCAGCGCGGGGAACACTGAAGCTTTCTTT. Its protein is CSAGNTEAFF.

This clonotype was detected ten times or more. The CDR3 spells CASSPSGNTIYF. The CDR3 coding sequence is TGTGCCAGCTCACCCAGTGGAAACACCATATATTTT. V and J are TRBV18 and TRBJ1-3; D not certain. The V gene's germline CDR1 is KGHSH and CDR2 LQKENI. Trimming took off 3 bases at V and 3 bases at J, with 3 bases between the two ends. The CDR3 spans 12 residues.

At least ten counts were recorded for this clonotype. Here the CDR3 reads CASSVDEQGWETQYF. The CDR3 DNA sequence: TGTGCCAGCAGCGTAGATGAGCAGGGCTGGGAGACCCAGTACTTC. This rearrangement joins TRBV9 to TRBJ2-5, with D tentatively TRBD1 (5 bases). CDR3 length: 15 residues. V was cut by 0 bases and J by 5 bases, with 14 bases left in between. CDR1 and CDR2 from the germline V gene are SGDLS and YYNGEE.

This clonotype was found a few times. The chain couples TRBV28 to TRBJ1-2, with D unclear. V gave up 3 bases and J gave up 5 bases, with 19 bases separating them. Germline lookup yields CDR1 MDHEN and CDR2 SYDVKM. There are 16 residues in the CDR3. The CDR3 DNA reads TGTGCCAGCAGTTTTACACAGACCCTGAGAGAGTATGGCTACACCTTC. This encodes CASSFTQTLREYGYTF.

Many counts were recorded for this clonotype. The chain combines TRBV6-4 with TRBJ1-1; D ambiguous. This CDR3 has 14 residues. V was pared by 2 bases and J by 4 bases, with 11 bases between. CDR1 and CDR2 (germline): MRHNA, SNTAGT. CDR3 sequence reads: CASSDTSWGTEAFF. For the CDR3, the DNA is TGTGCCAGCAGTGACACCTCGTGGGGCACTGAAGCTTTCTTT.

The J gene is TRBJ2-1, the V gene TRBV30, with D possibly TRBD1 on 6 matching bases. The CDR3 runs to 19 residues. V was pared by 0 bases and J by 3 bases, with 24 bases between. Per the germline V gene, CDR1 is GTSNPN and CDR2 is SVGIG (reference sequence). The CDR3, as DNA: TGTGCCTGGAGTGTCTGGCATCCAGGGGCGAAAGGGATCTACAATGAGCAGTTCTTC. Protein product: CAWSVWHPGAKGIYNEQFF.

This sequence joins TRBV28 and TRBJ2-7; the D call may be TRBD1 or TRBD2 (5 bases each). CDR1 and CDR2 from the germline V gene are MDHEN and SYDVKM. The CDR3 is 14 amino acids. V gave up 5 bases and J gave up 2 bases, with 13 bases separating them. The DNA of the CDR3 is TGTGCCAGCAGTCGGCAGGGAGCTACCTACGAGCAGTACTTC. This codes for CASSRQGATYEQYF.

Ten or more counts support this clonotype. The V gene is TRBV6-1, the J gene TRBJ2-1; no clear D gene. Trimming removed 0 bases from V and 8 bases from J, with 8 bases in between. There are 13 residues in the CDR3. CDR1 and CDR2 from the germline V gene are MNHNS and SASEGT. CDR3 sequence (DNA): TGTGCCAGCAGTGAAGCGAGCAGGTATGAGCAGTTCTTC. It specifies CASSEASRYEQFF.

This clonotype appeared many times. The chain employs TRBV7-2 and TRBJ2-3; possibly TRBD1 for D (6 bases). CDR3 length: 15 residues. The V and J ends lost 2 bases and 5 bases respectively, with 14 bases between them. Germline loops: CDR1 SGHTA, CDR2 FQGNSA. The CDR3 bases are TGTGCCAGCAGCTTATTGGGGGCGCGAGTAGATACGCAGTATTTT. Amino acids: CASSLLGARVDTQYF.

This clonotype appeared a few times. V and J are TRBV7-8 and TRBJ2-7, with D hard to call. Germline-derived CDR1 and CDR2 are SGHVS and FQNEAQ. The CDR3 sequence is 17 residues long. V was shortened by 4 bases and J by 2 bases, with 21 bases between the two germline ends. For the CDR3, the DNA is TGTGCCAGCAGCTCATTTTCATCTTCATCGGTTACCTACGAGCAGTACTTC. Protein: CASSSFSSSSVTYEQYF.

This clonotype was seen more than once but under ten times. CDR3 amino acids: CATSNLQGAGNIQYF. The DNA of the CDR3 is TGTGCCACCAGCAACCTACAGGGGGCTGGAAACATTCAGTACTTC. The chain is built from TRBV15 and TRBJ2-4, with 9 positions matching TRBD1. Trimming took 4 bases from V and 6 from J; bases not matched to a gene: 7. CDR3 length: 15 amino acids. Germline V CDR1 and CDR2: LNHNV, YYDKDF (reference sequence).